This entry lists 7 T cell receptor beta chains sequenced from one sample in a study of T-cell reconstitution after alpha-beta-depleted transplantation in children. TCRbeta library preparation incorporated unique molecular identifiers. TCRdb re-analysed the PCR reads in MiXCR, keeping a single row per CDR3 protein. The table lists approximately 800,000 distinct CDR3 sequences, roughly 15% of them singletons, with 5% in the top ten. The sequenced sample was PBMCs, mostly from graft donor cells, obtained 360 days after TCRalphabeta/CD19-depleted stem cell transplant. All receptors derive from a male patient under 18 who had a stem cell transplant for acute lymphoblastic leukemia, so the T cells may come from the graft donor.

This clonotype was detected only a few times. CDR3 DNA: TGCAGCGTCCTTGGGGGACTAGCTGGCAATGAGCAGTTCTTC. It yields the protein CSVLGGLAGNEQFF. This chain links TRBV29-1 with TRBJ2-1; 9 bases are shared with TRBD2. V shed 6 bases and J 6 bases; nucleotides not matched to a gene: 9. The CDR3 is made up of 14 amino acids. Looked up from germline, CDR1 is SQVTM and CDR2 is ANQGSEA.

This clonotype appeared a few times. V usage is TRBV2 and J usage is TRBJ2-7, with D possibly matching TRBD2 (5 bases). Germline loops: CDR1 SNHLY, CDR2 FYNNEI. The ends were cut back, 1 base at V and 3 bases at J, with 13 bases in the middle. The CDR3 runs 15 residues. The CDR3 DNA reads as TGTGCCAGCAGTGAAGGCTGGCCAGCGGTCTACGAGCAGTACTTC. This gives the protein CASSEGWPAVYEQYF. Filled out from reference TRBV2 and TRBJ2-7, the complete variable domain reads EPEVTQTPSHQVTQMGQEVILRCVPISNHLYFYWYRQILGQKVEFLVSFYNNEISEKSEIFDDQFSVERPDGSNFTLKIRSTKLEDSAMYFCASSEGWPAVYEQYFGPGTRLTVT.

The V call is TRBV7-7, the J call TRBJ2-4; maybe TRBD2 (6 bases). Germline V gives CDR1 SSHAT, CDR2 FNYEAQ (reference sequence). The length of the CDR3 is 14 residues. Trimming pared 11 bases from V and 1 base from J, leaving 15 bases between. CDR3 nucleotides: TGTGCCGCGAGACTAGAAGTGGCCAAAAACATTCAGTACTTC. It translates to CAARLEVAKNIQYF. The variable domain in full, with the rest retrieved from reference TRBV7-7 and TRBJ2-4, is GAGVSQSPRYKVTKRGQDVTLRCDPISSHATLYWYQQALGQGPEFLTYFNYEAQPDKSGLPSDRFSAERPEGSISTLTIQRTEQRDSAMYRCAARLEVAKNIQYFGAGTRLSVL.

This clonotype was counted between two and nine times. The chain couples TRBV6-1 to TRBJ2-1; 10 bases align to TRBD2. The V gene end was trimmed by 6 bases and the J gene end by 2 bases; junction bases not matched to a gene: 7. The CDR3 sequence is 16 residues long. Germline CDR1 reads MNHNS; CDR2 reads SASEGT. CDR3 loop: CASSSGRAAPYNEQFF. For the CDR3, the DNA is TGTGCCAGCAGCAGCGGGAGGGCGGCACCCTACAATGAGCAGTTCTTC.

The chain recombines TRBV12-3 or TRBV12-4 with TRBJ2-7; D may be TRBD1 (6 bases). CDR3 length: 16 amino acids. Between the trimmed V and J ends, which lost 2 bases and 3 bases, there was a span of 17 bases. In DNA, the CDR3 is TGTGCCAGCAGTTTATTAGGTTGGGCAGGGGACTACGAGCAGTACTTC. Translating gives CASSLLGWAGDYEQYF.

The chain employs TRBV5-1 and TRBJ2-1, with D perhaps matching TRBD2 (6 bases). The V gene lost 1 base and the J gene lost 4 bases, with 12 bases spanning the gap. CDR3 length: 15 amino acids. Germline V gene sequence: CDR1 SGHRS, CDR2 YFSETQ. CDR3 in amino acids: CASSLQLAQYNEQFF. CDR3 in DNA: TGCGCCAGCAGCTTGCAACTAGCTCAGTACAATGAGCAGTTCTTC. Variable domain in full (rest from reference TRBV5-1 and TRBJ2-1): KAGVTQTPRYLIKTRGQQVTLSCSPISGHRSVSWYQQTPGQGLQFLFEYFSETQRNKGNFPGRFSGRQFSNSRSEMNVSTLELGDSALYLCASSLQLAQYNEQFFGPGTRLTVL.

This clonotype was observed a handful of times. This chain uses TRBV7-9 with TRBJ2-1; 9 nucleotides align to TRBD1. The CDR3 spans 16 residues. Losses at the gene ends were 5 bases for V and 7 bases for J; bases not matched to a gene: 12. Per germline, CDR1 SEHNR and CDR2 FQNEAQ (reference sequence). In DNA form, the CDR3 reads TGTGCCAGCAGCCCCCGGCAGGTGACAGGGGGGAATGAGCAGTTCTTC. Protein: CASSPRQVTGGNEQFF.